Shown below are 5 T cell receptor beta chains from a single sample sequenced in a study of tumor and adjacent non-tumor tissue in lung cancer. This sample's RNA came from whole unsorted tissue. TCRbeta libraries were built with three rounds of nested PCR, modified from ARM-PCR. TCRdb re-called the multiplex PCR reads through MiXCR, storing one row per CDR3 protein. The sample shows approximately 150,000 distinct CDR3 sequences, about 71% of them seen only once. The specimen was lung tumor tissue. The receptors originated from a man in his sixties with small cell lung cancer.

This clonotype was recorded only once. This chain connects TRBV11-2 to TRBJ2-2; D not resolved. Germline V lookup: CDR1 SGHAT, CDR2 FQNNGV. The CDR3 has 15 residues. V was clipped by 6 bases and J by 2 bases, with 13 bases between them. CDR3 loop: CASSLFLCNTGELFF. Written as DNA, the CDR3 is TGTGCCAGCAGTTTATTCCTCTGCAACACCGGGGAGCTGTTTTTT.

The rearrangement links TRBV12-3 or TRBV12-4 to TRBJ2-3; 10 nucleotides align to TRBD2. The CDR3 loop spans 17 amino acids. CDR3 in DNA: TGTTCCACTTCCGGGCTAGCGGGAGTTTTTGGCACAGATACGCAGTATTTT. Amino acid sequence: CSTSGLAGVFGTDTQYF.

The chain has TRBV4-1 and TRBJ2-7; 7 nucleotides line up with TRBD2. Losses at the gene ends were 4 bases for V and 7 bases for J; bases not matched to a gene: 10. CDR1 is MGHRA and CDR2 is YSYEKL in the germline V gene. The CDR3 consists of 14 residues. CDR3 nucleotides: TGCGCCAGCAGCCTGGCGGGAGCCCCTATGGAGCAGTACTTC. Its translation is CASSLAGAPMEQYF.

The rearrangement joins TRBV2 to TRBJ2-3, with D possibly TRBD2 on 6 matching bases. Germline V CDR1 and CDR2: SNHLY, FYNNEI. CDR3 length equals 14 residues. Trimming left V 11 bases short and J 5 bases short, with 20 bases between. CDR3 in amino acids: CACYTSLNRDTQYF. The CDR3 bases are TGTGCCTGCTACACTAGCCTGAATCGAGATACGCAGTATTTT.

As regards this clonotype: This sequence may be a read error, since a much larger clone differs from it by one base. V and J are TRBV6-5 and TRBJ1-2; D gene unclear. Trimming took off 5 bases at V and 6 bases at J, with 19 bases between the two ends. Germline V lookup: CDR1 MNHEY, CDR2 SVGAGI. There are 15 residues in the CDR3. CDR3 bases: TGTGCCAGCAGTCGCCGAGAGGGAAGCCCCGATGGCTACACCTTC. Translating gives CASSRREGSPDGYTF.